This passage covers 7 T cell receptor beta chains from one sample sequenced in a study of CD8 T cells in Susac syndrome (dated by TCRdb to the late 2010s). The library was generated by the immunoSEQ multiplex PCR assay. RNA was extracted with the RNeasy kit and roughly 0.45 to 1 ug was reverse transcribed using random hexamers. TCRdb applied fastp at Q25 and MiXCR to the public reads, then kept only in-frame beta chains. Merged by CDR3 protein, the rows form single entries marked with the most common genes and DNA. This sample gives hundreds of thousands of distinct CDR3 sequences in total; 92% of them show up just once. The biggest ten clones account for around 0.14% of the sample. Sequencing used CD8+ T cells from PBMCs. These receptors came from a human donor with multiple sclerosis.

The CDR3 protein is CASSQYLTSAYNEQFF. The CDR3 DNA reads as TGTGCCAGCAGCCAGTACTTGACTAGCGCATACAATGAGCAGTTCTTC. This chain links TRBV4-2 with TRBJ2-1; 8 positions match TRBD2. The CDR3 loop spans 16 amino acids. V was pared by 3 bases and J by 4 bases, with 8 bases of the junction left unmatched. Germline V gene data show CDR1 as LGHNA and CDR2 as YNFKEQ.

V usage is TRBV7-9 and J usage is TRBJ2-7, with D possibly matching TRBD2 (6 bases). The CDR3 sequence is 12 residues long. CDR1 and CDR2 (germline): SEHNR, FQNEAQ (reference sequence). The V end was cut by 8 bases, the J end by 4 bases, with 12 bases between. CDR3 coding DNA: TGTGCCAGCGGGCGGGACGTGTACGAGCAGTACTTC. It is translated as CASGRDVYEQYF.

This clonotype was observed once. The chain recombines TRBV7-9 with TRBJ2-2; D gene ambiguous. With 4 bases removed from V and 4 bases from J, the gap between germline ends came to 7 bases. There are 13 residues in the CDR3. CDR1 is SEHNR and CDR2 is FQNEAQ in the germline V gene (reference sequence). The CDR3 sequence: CASSSWVTGELFF. DNA of the CDR3: TGTGCCAGCAGCTCGTGGGTCACCGGGGAGCTGTTTTTT.

This sequence joins TRBV20-1 and TRBJ2-7; 9 bases agree with TRBD2. The CDR3 runs 15 residues. CDR1 and CDR2 from the germline V gene are DFQATT and SNEGSKA (reference sequence). J was trimmed by 4 bases and V by 0 bases; bases with no gene match: 7. The CDR3 coding sequence is TGCAGTGCTAGAGATCAGACTAGCGGATTGTACGAGCAGTACTTC. The encoded protein is CSARDQTSGLYEQYF.

The chain employs TRBV29-1 and TRBJ2-7; 7 nucleotides line up with TRBD1. Germline V CDR1 and CDR2: SQVTM, ANQGSEA. The CDR3 covers 13 residues. Trimming at V came to 6 bases and at J to 3 bases, leaving 8 bases not matched to a gene. DNA for the CDR3: TGCAGCGTCCGAGGACAGGCAGTCTACGAGCAGTACTTC. Encoded protein: CSVRGQAVYEQYF.

The rearrangement links TRBV12-3 or TRBV12-4 to TRBJ2-7; D is perhaps TRBD1 or TRBD2 (5 bases each). The V gene lost 6 bases and the J gene lost 0 bases, with 12 bases spanning the gap. This CDR3 has 14 amino acids. The CDR3 spells CASSPPGPSYEQYF. The CDR3 DNA reads as TGTGCCAGCAGCCCTCCGGGGCCCTCCTACGAGCAGTACTTC.

The chain links TRBV9 to TRBJ2-7; D unclear. The length of the CDR3 is 14 residues. The V gene lost 0 bases and the J gene lost 2 bases, with 9 bases spanning the gap. Germline loops: CDR1 SGDLS, CDR2 YYNGEE. The CDR3 nucleotides are TGTGCCAGCAGCGTAGGTGGGTCGACCTACGAGCAGTACTTC. It translates to CASSVGGSTYEQYF.